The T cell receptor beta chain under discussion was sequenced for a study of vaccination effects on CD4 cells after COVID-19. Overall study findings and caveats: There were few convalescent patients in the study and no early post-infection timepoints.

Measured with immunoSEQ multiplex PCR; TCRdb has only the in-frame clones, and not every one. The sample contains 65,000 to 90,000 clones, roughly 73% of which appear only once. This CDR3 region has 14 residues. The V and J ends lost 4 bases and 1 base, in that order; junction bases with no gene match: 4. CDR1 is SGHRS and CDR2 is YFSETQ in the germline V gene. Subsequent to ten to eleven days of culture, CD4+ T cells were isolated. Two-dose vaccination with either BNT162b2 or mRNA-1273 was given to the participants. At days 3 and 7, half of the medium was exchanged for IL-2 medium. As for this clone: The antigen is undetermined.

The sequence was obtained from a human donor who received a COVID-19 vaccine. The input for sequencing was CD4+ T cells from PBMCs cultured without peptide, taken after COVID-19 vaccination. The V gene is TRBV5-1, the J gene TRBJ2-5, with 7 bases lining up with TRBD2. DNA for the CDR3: TGCGCCAGCAGCGAACTAGCGACCCAAGAGACCCAGTACTTC. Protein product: CASSELATQETQYF.